The 9 T cell receptor beta chains below come from one sample, sequenced in a study of siplizumab effects on memory and regulatory T cells. The repertoire was sequenced with immunoSEQ multiplex PCR; TCRdb's copy has only in-frame clones and lacks some. This sample has about 100,000 clones, with about 93% found just once. The specimen was Tregs sorted from blood. These receptors were taken from a human donor in good health.

The V call is TRBV7-9, the J call TRBJ2-1; 12 bases are shared with TRBD2. The V gene's germline CDR1 is SEHNR and CDR2 FQNEAQ (reference sequence). This CDR3 comprises 15 residues. Trimming took 5 bases from V and 6 from J; bases not matched to a gene: 5. CDR3 coding DNA: TGTGCCAGCAGCCTACTAGCGGGAGGTCTCAATGAGCAGTTCTTC. This encodes CASSLLAGGLNEQFF.

The chain has TRBV6-5 and TRBJ2-2, with no clear D. CDR1 and CDR2 (germline): MNHEY, SVGAGI. The length of the CDR3 is 12 residues. V lost 4 bases to trimming and J lost 11 bases, with 11 bases between them. The CDR3 region is CASSSLGRELFF. The CDR3 coding sequence is TGTGCCAGCAGTTCTCTAGGACGTGAGCTGTTTTTT.

The chain couples TRBV5-1 to TRBJ2-1; 12 bases agree with TRBD2. Germline loops: CDR1 SGHRS, CDR2 YFSETQ. This CDR3 is 20 amino acids long. The J segment lost 2 bases and the V segment lost 2 bases, leaving 14 bases of the junction unmatched. In DNA, the CDR3 is TGCGCCAGCAGCTTCCTGGGACTAGCGGGTCCCGCGGCGGCCTACAATGAGCAGTTCTTC. Its translation: CASSFLGLAGPAAAYNEQFF.

This sequence joins TRBV5-6 and TRBJ2-3; 9 bases are shared with TRBD1. There are 16 residues in the CDR3. V was clipped by 3 bases and J by 3 bases; unmatched bases: 8. Germline V gives CDR1 SGHDT, CDR2 YYEEEE. The CDR3 protein is CASSSPRDRVTDTQYF. The CDR3 region has the DNA TGTGCCAGCAGCTCGCCCCGGGACAGGGTGACAGATACGCAGTATTTT. Full variable domain (missing parts from reference TRBV5-6 and TRBJ2-3): DAGVTQSPTHLIKTRGQQVTLRCSPKSGHDTVSWYQQALGQGPQFIFQYYEEEERQRGNFPDRFSGHQFPNYSSELNVNALLLGDSALYLCASSSPRDRVTDTQYFGPGTRLTVL.

The chain recombines TRBV7-6 with TRBJ1-4, with a weak D call TRBD1 (5 bases). The CDR3 spans 13 residues. CDR1 and CDR2 from the germline V gene are SGHVS and FNYEAQ. The V gene lost 7 bases and the J gene lost 6 bases, with 12 bases spanning the gap. CDR3 DNA: TGTGCCAGCAAGGGAGGGACCCATGAAAAACTGTTTTTT. Amino acids: CASKGGTHEKLFF.

This clone occurred a few times. The V and J genes are TRBV6-4 and TRBJ2-3; the match to TRBD1 covers 8 bases. Germline CDR1 is MRHNA and CDR2 is SNTAGT. The CDR3 consists of 14 residues. V trimming: 6 bases; J trimming: 8 bases; junction bases outside the gene matches: 10. The CDR3 DNA reads as TGTGCCAGCAGCCAACAGGGGGGTCCCGGTACGCAGTATTTT. It specifies CASSQQGGPGTQYF.

The chain is built from TRBV30 and TRBJ1-1; D ambiguous. Germline V CDR1 and CDR2: GTSNPN, SVGIG (reference sequence). Trimming shortened V by 6 bases and J by 1 base, and 9 bases separated the two germline ends. The CDR3 has 12 residues. CDR3 region: CACGRANTEAFF. CDR3 DNA: TGTGCCTGCGGTAGGGCGAACACTGAAGCTTTCTTT.

V gene TRBV7-9 combines with J gene TRBJ2-7; tentative D call: TRBD1 (6 bases). The V and J ends lost 4 bases and 5 bases respectively, with 12 bases between them. CDR3 length: 13 amino acids. The germline V gene has CDR1 SEHNR and CDR2 FQNEAQ (reference sequence). The DNA for the CDR3 is TGTGCCAGCAGCTATTGGCAGGGGCACGAGCAGTACTTC. Its protein product is CASSYWQGHEQYF.

This clone was seen just once. V and J are TRBV11-2 and TRBJ2-3; D uncertain. CDR1 and CDR2 (germline): SGHAT, FQNNGV. The ends were cut back, 2 bases at V and 1 base at J, with 16 bases in the middle. CDR3 length: 17 amino acids. CDR3 residues: CASSLNSPTPGTDTQYF. The CDR3 nucleotides are TGTGCCAGCAGCTTAAACAGCCCCACTCCGGGCACAGATACGCAGTATTTT.